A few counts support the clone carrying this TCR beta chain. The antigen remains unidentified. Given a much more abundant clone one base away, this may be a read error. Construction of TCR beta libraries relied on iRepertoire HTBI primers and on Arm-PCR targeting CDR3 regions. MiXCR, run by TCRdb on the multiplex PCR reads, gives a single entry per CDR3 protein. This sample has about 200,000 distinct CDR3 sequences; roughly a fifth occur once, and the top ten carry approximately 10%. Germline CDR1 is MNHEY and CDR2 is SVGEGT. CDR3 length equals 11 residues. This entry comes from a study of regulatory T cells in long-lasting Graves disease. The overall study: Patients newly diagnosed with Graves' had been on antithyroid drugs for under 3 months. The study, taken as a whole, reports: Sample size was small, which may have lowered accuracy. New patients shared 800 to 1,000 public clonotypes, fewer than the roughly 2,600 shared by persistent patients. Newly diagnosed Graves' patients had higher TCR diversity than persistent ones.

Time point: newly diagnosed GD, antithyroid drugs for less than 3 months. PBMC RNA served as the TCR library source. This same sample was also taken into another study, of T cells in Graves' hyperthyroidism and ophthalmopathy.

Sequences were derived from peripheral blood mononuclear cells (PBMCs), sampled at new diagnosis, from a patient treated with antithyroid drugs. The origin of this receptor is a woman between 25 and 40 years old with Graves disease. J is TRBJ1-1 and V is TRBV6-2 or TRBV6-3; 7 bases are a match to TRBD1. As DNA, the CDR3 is TGTGCCAGCAGTGTGGGGACAGAAGTTTTCTTT. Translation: CASSVGTEVFF.